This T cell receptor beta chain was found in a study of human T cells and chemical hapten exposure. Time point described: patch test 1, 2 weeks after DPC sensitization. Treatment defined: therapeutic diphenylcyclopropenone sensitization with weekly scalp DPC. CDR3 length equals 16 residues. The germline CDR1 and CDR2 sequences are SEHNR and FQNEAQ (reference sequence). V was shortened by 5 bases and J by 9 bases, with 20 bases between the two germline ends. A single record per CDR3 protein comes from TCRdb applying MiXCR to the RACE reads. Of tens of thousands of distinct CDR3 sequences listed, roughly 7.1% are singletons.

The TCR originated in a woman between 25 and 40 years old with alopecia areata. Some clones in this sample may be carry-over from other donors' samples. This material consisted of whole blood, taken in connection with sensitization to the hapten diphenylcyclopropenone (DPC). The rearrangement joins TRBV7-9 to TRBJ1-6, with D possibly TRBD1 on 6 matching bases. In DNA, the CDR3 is TGTGCCAGCAGCCCAAGGAGGGGGGCGTTCCTTTCACCCCTCCACTTT. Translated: CASSPRRGAFLSPLHF.